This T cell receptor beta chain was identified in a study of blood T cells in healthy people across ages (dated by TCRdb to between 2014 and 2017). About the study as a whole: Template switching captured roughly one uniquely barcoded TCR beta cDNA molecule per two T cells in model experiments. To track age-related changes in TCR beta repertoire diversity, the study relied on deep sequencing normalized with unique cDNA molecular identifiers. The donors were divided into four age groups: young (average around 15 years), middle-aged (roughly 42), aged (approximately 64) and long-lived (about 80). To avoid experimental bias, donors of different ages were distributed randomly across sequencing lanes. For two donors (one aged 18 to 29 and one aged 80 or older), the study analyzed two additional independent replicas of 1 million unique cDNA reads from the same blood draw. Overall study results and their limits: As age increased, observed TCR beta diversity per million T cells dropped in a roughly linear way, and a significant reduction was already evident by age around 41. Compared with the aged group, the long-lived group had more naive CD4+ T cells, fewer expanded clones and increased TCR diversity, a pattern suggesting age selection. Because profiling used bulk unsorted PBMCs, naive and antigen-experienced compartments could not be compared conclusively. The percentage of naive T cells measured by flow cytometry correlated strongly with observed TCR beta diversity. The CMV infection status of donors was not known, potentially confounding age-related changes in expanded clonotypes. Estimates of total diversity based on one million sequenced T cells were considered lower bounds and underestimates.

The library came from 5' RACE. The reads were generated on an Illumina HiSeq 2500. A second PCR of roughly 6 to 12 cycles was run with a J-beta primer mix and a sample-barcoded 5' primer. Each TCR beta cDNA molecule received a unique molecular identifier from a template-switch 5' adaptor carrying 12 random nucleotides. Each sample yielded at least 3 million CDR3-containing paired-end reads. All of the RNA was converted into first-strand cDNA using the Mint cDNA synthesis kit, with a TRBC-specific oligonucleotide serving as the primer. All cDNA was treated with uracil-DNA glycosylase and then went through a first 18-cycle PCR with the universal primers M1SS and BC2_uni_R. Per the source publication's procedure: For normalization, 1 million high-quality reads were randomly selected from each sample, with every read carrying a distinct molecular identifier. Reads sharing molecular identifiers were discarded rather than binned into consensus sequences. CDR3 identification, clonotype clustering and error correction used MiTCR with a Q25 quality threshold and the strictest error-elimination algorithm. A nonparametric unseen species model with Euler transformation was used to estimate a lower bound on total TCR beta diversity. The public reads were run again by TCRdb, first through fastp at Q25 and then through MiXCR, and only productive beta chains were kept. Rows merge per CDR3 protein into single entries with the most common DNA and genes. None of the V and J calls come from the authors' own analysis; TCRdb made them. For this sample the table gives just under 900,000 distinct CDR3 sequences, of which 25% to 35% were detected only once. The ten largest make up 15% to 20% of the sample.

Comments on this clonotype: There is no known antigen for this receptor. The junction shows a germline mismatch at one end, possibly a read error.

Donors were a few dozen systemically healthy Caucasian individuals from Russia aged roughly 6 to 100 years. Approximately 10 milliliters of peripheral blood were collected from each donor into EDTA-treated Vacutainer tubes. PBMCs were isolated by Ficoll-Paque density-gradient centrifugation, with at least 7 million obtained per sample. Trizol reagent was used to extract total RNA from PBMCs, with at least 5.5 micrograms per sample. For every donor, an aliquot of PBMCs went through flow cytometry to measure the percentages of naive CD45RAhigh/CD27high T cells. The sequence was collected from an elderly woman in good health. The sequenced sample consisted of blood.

The CDR3 sequence is CASSLIRLAGTNVLTF. The DNA reads as follows: TGTGCCAGCAGCCTAATCCGACTGGCTGGGACCAACGTCCTGACTTTC. Rearrangement joined TRBV6-5 to TRBJ2-6; confidence is insufficient to name the D gene. CDR1 and CDR2 are read off the germline V gene as MNHEY and SVGAGI. From the cysteine through the phenylalanine, the CDR3 covers 16 amino acids. The CDR3 DNA has 48 bases and is translated from base 1.